This T cell receptor (beta chain) was profiled in a study of shared clonotypes between healthy human individuals. Across the whole study: For every donor, three CD4 naive, three CD4 memory, two CD8 naive and one CD8 memory plates were used.

Replicate sorted-subset PCRs were loaded with about 0.2 ug DNA, about 31,000 T cell genomes. Sequencing used immunoSEQ multiplex PCR; TCRdb keeps in-frame clones, though not all of them. The repertoire holds 1.4 million or so clones, with just under 99% as singletons. This CDR3 comprises 14 residues. V lost 8 bases to trimming and J lost 0 bases; unmatched junction nucleotides: 5. Per germline, CDR1 SNHLY and CDR2 FYNNEI. Comment on this clone: Additional DNA sequences in this sample encode the identical CDR3.

This receptor was obtained from a man aged 25 to 45 in good health. The source material was naive CD4+ T cells sorted from blood. As for subset: CD45RA+ positively selected. V usage is TRBV2 and J usage is TRBJ2-7; 9 positions agree with TRBD2. CDR3 residues: CASRETSGSYEQYF. The DNA of the CDR3 is TGTGCCAGCCGGGAGACTAGCGGCTCCTACGAGCAGTACTTC.